The text below deals with one T cell receptor beta chain. This entry is derived from a study of OX40 agonist ivuxolimab in advanced cancers. About the study: Dose-escalation subjects each had hepatocellular carcinoma, melanoma, renal cell or head and neck cancer. Averaging about 60 years in age, with a range of roughly 23 to 80, the cohort was 82.7% male.

Assay used: immunoSEQ multiplex PCR; TCRdb lists only in-frame clones, some missing. The sample lists approximately 68,000 clones; under 95% were seen once. Germline trimming cut 6 bases from V and 4 bases from J; bases unmatched to any gene: 8. The CDR3 is made up of 14 amino acids. Germline V gene lookup returns CDR1 LNHDA and CDR2 SQIVND (reference sequence). The sequence came from an adult with an advanced solid tumor such as melanoma, head and neck, liver or kidney cancer. Material: CD4+ or CD8+ T cells sorted from blood, obtained in a trial of the OX40 agonist ivuxolimab. This rearrangement joins TRBV19 to TRBJ1-1, with 7 bases matching TRBD1. The CDR3 coding sequence is TGTGCCAGTAGCTTAAAAGGGGACAGCACTGAAGCTTTCTTT. Protein: CASSLKGDSTEAFF.